These T cell receptor beta chains were read from a single sample in a study of response to subunit inactivated influenza vaccine. TCRdb analysed the RT-PCR reads with MiXCR anew, one entry per CDR3 protein. The sample has about 500,000 distinct CDR3 sequences, 16% seen once. Sample: CD4+ T cells sorted from PBMCs, taken around 2 years after vaccination. These receptors were collected from a man aged 50-75 years who received an inactivated influenza vaccine. CDR3s include the opening cysteine and the closing phenylalanine or tryptophan. The order of the fields is V gene, J gene, clone size, D gene, CDR3 protein, CDR3 DNA. D genes are given only for firm matches. Only some rows state a clone size, as once, few, many or a class for expanded clones.

v_call: TRBV28
j_call: TRBJ2-1
clone_size: .
d_call: .
cdr3_aa: CASSRKGLTYNEQFF
cdr3_nt: TGTGCCAGCAGTCGTAAGGGGCTTACCTACAATGAGCAGTTCTTC

v_call: TRBV10-3
j_call: TRBJ2-1
clone_size: many
d_call: TRBD2
cdr3_aa: CAISEFGTSGSEQFF
cdr3_nt: TGTGCCATCAGTGAGTTCGGGACTAGCGGGTCTGAGCAGTTCTTC

v_call: TRBV20-1
j_call: TRBJ2-3
clone_size: .
d_call: TRBD2
cdr3_aa: CSVRGSGATYTDTQYF
cdr3_nt: TGCAGTGTCAGGGGTAGCGGGGCAACCTACACAGATACGCAGTATTTT

v_call: TRBV7-3
j_call: TRBJ2-1
clone_size: once
d_call: .
cdr3_aa: CASTRHSGHFYNEQFF
cdr3_nt: TGTGCCAGCACCAGACATTCGGGACACTTTTACAATGAGCAGTTCTTC

v_call: TRBV6-1
j_call: TRBJ2-5
clone_size: few
d_call: TRBD2
cdr3_aa: CASSELGGRGPVETQYF
cdr3_nt: TGTGCCAGCAGTGAACTCGGGGGGAGAGGCCCCGTGGAGACCCAGTACTTC

v_call: TRBV18
j_call: TRBJ2-3
clone_size: .
d_call: .
cdr3_aa: CASSSGAGTDTQYF
cdr3_nt: TGTGCCAGCTCGTCCGGGGCCGGGACAGATACGCAGTATTTT

v_call: TRBV3-1
j_call: TRBJ2-1
clone_size: .
d_call: TRBD2
cdr3_aa: CASGLADNEQFF
cdr3_nt: TGTGCCAGCGGGCTAGCGGACAATGAGCAGTTCTTC

v_call: TRBV6-2/TRBV6-3
j_call: TRBJ2-5
clone_size: .
d_call: .
cdr3_aa: CASSPPGGKTQYF
cdr3_nt: TGTGCCAGCAGCCCTCCCGGGGGAAAGACCCAGTACTTC

v_call: TRBV7-2
j_call: TRBJ1-2
clone_size: few
d_call: .
cdr3_aa: CASSPTERRSLEDGYTF
cdr3_nt: TGTGCCAGCAGCCCTACCGAGCGAAGATCCTTAGAAGATGGCTACACCTTC

v_call: TRBV6-5
j_call: TRBJ2-3
clone_size: few
d_call: .
cdr3_aa: CASSYGVSLSTDTQYF
cdr3_nt: TGTGCCAGCAGTTACGGGGTTAGCTTGAGCACAGATACGCAGTATTTT

v_call: TRBV6-1
j_call: TRBJ2-3
clone_size: .
d_call: .
cdr3_aa: CASRPGGHVDTQYF
cdr3_nt: TGTGCCAGCAGGCCCGGGGGGCATGTAGATACGCAGTATTTT

v_call: TRBV2
j_call: TRBJ1-1
clone_size: few
d_call: .
cdr3_aa: CASIGVGNTEAFF
cdr3_nt: TGTGCCAGCATTGGAGTGGGGAACACTGAAGCTTTCTTT

v_call: TRBV4-3
j_call: TRBJ2-7
clone_size: .
d_call: .
cdr3_aa: CASSQAGTGGAYEQYF
cdr3_nt: TGCGCCAGCAGCCAGGCAGGGACTGGCGGAGCCTACGAGCAGTACTTC

v_call: TRBV20-1
j_call: TRBJ2-2
clone_size: .
d_call: .
cdr3_aa: CSARARAGYTGELFF
cdr3_nt: TGCAGTGCTAGAGCCAGAGCAGGGTATACCGGGGAGCTGTTTTTT

v_call: TRBV27
j_call: TRBJ2-7
clone_size: few
d_call: TRBD1
cdr3_aa: CASSFLGQGAGEQYF
cdr3_nt: TGTGCCAGCAGTTTCCTGGGACAGGGGGCTGGCGAGCAGTACTTC

v_call: TRBV3-1
j_call: TRBJ1-1
clone_size: .
d_call: TRBD1
cdr3_aa: CASSHRTGATEAFF
cdr3_nt: TGTGCCAGCAGCCACAGGACAGGGGCCACTGAAGCTTTCTTT

v_call: TRBV10-3
j_call: TRBJ2-7
clone_size: many
d_call: .
cdr3_aa: CAISGEVGYEQYF
cdr3_nt: TGTGCCATCAGTGGGGAAGTTGGGTACGAGCAGTACTTC

v_call: TRBV6-2/TRBV6-3
j_call: TRBJ1-1
clone_size: .
d_call: .
cdr3_aa: CASSLSSRVPMNTEAFF
cdr3_nt: TGTGCCAGCAGTCTTTCGTCCCGGGTACCGATGAACACTGAAGCTTTCTTT

v_call: TRBV5-1
j_call: TRBJ2-1
clone_size: .
d_call: .
cdr3_aa: CASRRALGGGQSYNEQFF
cdr3_nt: TGCGCCAGCAGGAGGGCCCTTGGGGGGGGCCAATCCTACAATGAGCAGTTCTTC

v_call: TRBV2
j_call: TRBJ2-3
clone_size: .
d_call: .
cdr3_aa: CASNDQRSTDTQYF
cdr3_nt: TGTGCCAGCAATGACCAGCGGAGCACAGATACGCAGTATTTT

v_call: TRBV28
j_call: TRBJ2-7
clone_size: .
d_call: TRBD2
cdr3_aa: CATWTSGTYEQYF
cdr3_nt: TGTGCCACCTGGACTAGCGGGACCTACGAGCAGTACTTC

v_call: TRBV10-3
j_call: TRBJ1-2
clone_size: few
d_call: .
cdr3_aa: CAIHGQNGNYGYTF
cdr3_nt: TGTGCCATCCACGGACAGAATGGGAACTATGGCTACACCTTC

v_call: TRBV7-2
j_call: TRBJ2-3
clone_size: few
d_call: TRBD1
cdr3_aa: CASSLAPPRGGPDTQYF
cdr3_nt: TGTGCCAGCAGCTTAGCGCCGCCTAGAGGGGGCCCAGATACGCAGTATTTT

v_call: TRBV6-5
j_call: TRBJ2-1
clone_size: .
d_call: .
cdr3_aa: CASSYSPGGSYNEQFF
cdr3_nt: TGTGCCAGCAGTTACTCACCAGGGGGGTCCTACAATGAGCAGTTCTTC

v_call: TRBV6-2/TRBV6-3
j_call: TRBJ2-4
clone_size: few
d_call: TRBD1
cdr3_aa: CASRADRGFQAKNIQYF
cdr3_nt: TGTGCCAGCAGAGCGGACAGGGGATTTCAAGCCAAAAACATTCAGTACTTC

v_call: TRBV12-3/TRBV12-4
j_call: TRBJ1-6
clone_size: .
d_call: TRBD1
cdr3_aa: CASSLATQGGPLHF
cdr3_nt: TGTGCCAGCAGTTTAGCGACTCAGGGGGGACCCCTCCACTTT

v_call: TRBV20-1
j_call: TRBJ2-1
clone_size: many
d_call: .
cdr3_aa: CSARDSGEQFF
cdr3_nt: TGCAGTGCTAGAGATTCTGGTGAGCAGTTCTTC

v_call: TRBV10-3
j_call: TRBJ2-2
clone_size: few
d_call: .
cdr3_aa: CAISERVESNTGELFF
cdr3_nt: TGTGCCATCAGTGAGCGCGTTGAATCGAACACCGGGGAGCTGTTTTTT

v_call: TRBV7-2
j_call: TRBJ1-6
clone_size: many
d_call: .
cdr3_aa: CASSLAGGASYNSPLHF
cdr3_nt: TGTGCCAGCAGCTTAGCCGGGGGGGCCTCCTATAATTCACCCCTCCACTTT

v_call: TRBV12-3/TRBV12-4
j_call: TRBJ2-5
clone_size: .
d_call: TRBD2
cdr3_aa: CASSRGREGSGSQYF
cdr3_nt: TGTGCCAGCAGTCGCGGGCGGGAGGGGTCGGGGTCCCAGTACTTC

v_call: TRBV12-3/TRBV12-4
j_call: TRBJ2-3
clone_size: many
d_call: .
cdr3_aa: CASSLGTSTDTQYF
cdr3_nt: TGTGCCAGCAGTTTAGGGACAAGCACAGATACGCAGTATTTT

v_call: TRBV20-1
j_call: TRBJ2-7
clone_size: few
d_call: TRBD2
cdr3_aa: CSARASGGAPYEQYF
cdr3_nt: TGCAGTGCTAGAGCTAGCGGGGGGGCCCCCTACGAGCAGTACTTC

v_call: TRBV5-1
j_call: TRBJ2-5
clone_size: .
d_call: TRBD2
cdr3_aa: CASSLSTSGGAEETQYF
cdr3_nt: TGCGCCAGCAGCTTGTCAACTAGCGGGGGGGCCGAGGAGACCCAGTACTTC